These T cell receptor beta chains were read from a single sample in a study of blood T cell repertoires in COVID-19. Produced via immunoSEQ multiplex PCR; TCRdb's table is partial and in-frame only. Of tens of thousands of clones listed, roughly 88% are singletons. The sample taken for sequencing was peripheral blood. The source is a man in his 60s with acute or convalescent COVID-19. Each CDR3 is given with its conserved first and last residue. D genes are given only for firm matches. Part of the rows lack a size; the others show once, few, many or a class for expanded clones.

v_gene: TRBV11-2; j_gene: TRBJ2-1; abundance: once; d_gene: TRBD1; CDR3nt: TGTGCCAGCAGGCTTGGGACAGGGTCCTCAACCTACAATGAGCAGTTCTTC; CDR3aa: CASRLGTGSSTYNEQFF
v_gene: TRBV28; j_gene: TRBJ1-2; abundance: -; d_gene: -; CDR3nt: TGTGCCAGCAGTTTCTTATATGGCTACACCTTC; CDR3aa: CASSFLYGYTF
v_gene: TRBV6-2/TRBV6-3; j_gene: TRBJ1-5; abundance: few; d_gene: TRBD1; CDR3nt: TGTGCCAGCAGTGAGACAGGGGGCGATCAGCCCCAGCATTTT; CDR3aa: CASSETGGDQPQHF
v_gene: TRBV7-9; j_gene: TRBJ1-4; abundance: -; d_gene: TRBD1; CDR3nt: TGTGCCAGCAGTGACAGGGCGGTGGAACTGTTTTTT; CDR3aa: CASSDRAVELFF
v_gene: TRBV14; j_gene: TRBJ2-7; abundance: few; d_gene: TRBD2; CDR3nt: TGTGCCAGCAGCCAAGCTAGCGGGGGGGCCCTGACGGACGAGCAGTACTTC; CDR3aa: CASSQASGGALTDEQYF
v_gene: TRBV24-1; j_gene: TRBJ2-5; abundance: -; d_gene: TRBD2; CDR3nt: TGTGCCACCAGTGATTTCCCCAGGGAGGGAGCAGAGACCCAGTACTTC; CDR3aa: CATSDFPREGAETQYF
v_gene: TRBV6-5; j_gene: TRBJ1-1; abundance: few; d_gene: -; CDR3nt: TGTGCCAGCAGTTTACAGGCGACAAACACTGAAGCTTTCTTT; CDR3aa: CASSLQATNTEAFF
v_gene: TRBV19; j_gene: TRBJ1-1; abundance: once; d_gene: -; CDR3nt: TGTGCCAGTAGAAGGGGGGGCGGGACTGAAGCTTTCTTT; CDR3aa: CASRRGGGTEAFF
v_gene: TRBV2; j_gene: TRBJ1-5; abundance: -; d_gene: -; CDR3nt: TGTGCCAGCGGAGGGATCAATAGCAATCAGCCCCAGCATTTT; CDR3aa: CASGGINSNQPQHF
v_gene: TRBV2; j_gene: TRBJ2-3; abundance: -; d_gene: -; CDR3nt: TGTGCCAGCACCATATTGGGGCTTAACACAGATACGCAGTATTTT; CDR3aa: CASTILGLNTDTQYF
v_gene: TRBV28; j_gene: TRBJ2-7; abundance: -; d_gene: TRBD2; CDR3nt: TGTGCCAGCAACACCCGGGGGGAGACCTACGAGCAGTACTTC; CDR3aa: CASNTRGETYEQYF
v_gene: TRBV6-2/TRBV6-3; j_gene: TRBJ1-6; abundance: -; d_gene: TRBD1; CDR3nt: TGTGCCAGCAGTTTTCAGCCTCTCCGGGACAGAGAGTTTTCACCCCTCCACTTT; CDR3aa: CASSFQPLRDREFSPLHF
v_gene: TRBV5-1; j_gene: TRBJ2-7; abundance: -; d_gene: TRBD2; CDR3nt: TGCGCCAGCAGCCTGACCGGACTAGCGGGGGCTTCGCAGTACTTC; CDR3aa: CASSLTGLAGASQYF
v_gene: TRBV10-3; j_gene: TRBJ2-1; abundance: -; d_gene: -; CDR3nt: TGTGCCATCAGTGCTGGGACTCCCAATGAGCAGTTCTTC; CDR3aa: CAISAGTPNEQFF
v_gene: TRBV6-2/TRBV6-3; j_gene: TRBJ2-1; abundance: -; d_gene: TRBD2; CDR3nt: TGTGCCAGCAGTTACTCGGGACTAGCAGACAATGAGCAGTTCTTC; CDR3aa: CASSYSGLADNEQFF
v_gene: TRBV4-3; j_gene: TRBJ2-3; abundance: -; d_gene: -; CDR3nt: TGCGCCAGCAGCCAAGAGAGGGGACACGATACGCAGTATTTT; CDR3aa: CASSQERGHDTQYF
v_gene: TRBV13; j_gene: TRBJ2-3; abundance: -; d_gene: -; CDR3nt: TGTGCCAGCAGCTTACTTCTTTTGGGCAGCACAGATACGCAGTATTTT; CDR3aa: CASSLLLLGSTDTQYF
v_gene: TRBV3-1/TRBV3-2; j_gene: TRBJ2-3; abundance: -; d_gene: TRBD2; CDR3nt: TGTGCCAGCAGCCTAAGACTAGCGGGGGGGAACCAGTATTTT; CDR3aa: CASSLRLAGGNQYF
v_gene: TRBV9; j_gene: TRBJ2-1; abundance: few; d_gene: -; CDR3nt: TGTGCCAGCAGCGTAGTCGTTTGGGGGCCCGCCGGTGAGCAGTTCTTC; CDR3aa: CASSVVVWGPAGEQFF
v_gene: TRBV6-4; j_gene: TRBJ1-2; abundance: -; d_gene: -; CDR3nt: TGTGCCAGCCGAGGGGGGGGAGGCTACACCTTC; CDR3aa: CASRGGGGYTF
v_gene: TRBV7-9; j_gene: TRBJ1-2; abundance: -; d_gene: -; CDR3nt: TGTGCCAGCAGCGCCACCCCAGGCCGGGGATTTCGTGGCACCTTC; CDR3aa: CASSATPGRGFRGTF
v_gene: TRBV3-1/TRBV3-2; j_gene: TRBJ2-3; abundance: once; d_gene: TRBD2; CDR3nt: TGTGCCAGCAGCCAAGATAGGCTAGCGGGGGGGCGGACGTCCGCAGATACGCAGTATTTT; CDR3aa: CASSQDRLAGGRTSADTQYF
v_gene: TRBV5-5; j_gene: TRBJ2-1; abundance: -; d_gene: -; CDR3nt: TGTGCCAGCAGCCAACCACAGGAGTACAATGAGCAGTTCTTC; CDR3aa: CASSQPQEYNEQFF
v_gene: TRBV7-3; j_gene: TRBJ2-2; abundance: -; d_gene: -; CDR3nt: TGTGCCAGCAGCTCCCAGCACAGCACCGGGGAGCTGTTTTTT; CDR3aa: CASSSQHSTGELFF
v_gene: TRBV5-6; j_gene: TRBJ1-6; abundance: -; d_gene: -; CDR3nt: TGTGCCAGCAGCTTGCTGCAGGGACTAAATTCACCCCTCCACTTT; CDR3aa: CASSLLQGLNSPLHF
v_gene: TRBV6-5; j_gene: TRBJ1-1; abundance: once; d_gene: -; CDR3nt: TGTGCCAGCAGCCGCAGCCGGGGGGCCACTGAAGCTTTCTTT; CDR3aa: CASSRSRGATEAFF
v_gene: TRBV18; j_gene: TRBJ1-4; abundance: -; d_gene: -; CDR3nt: TGTGCCAGCTCAGCCCCGAAGGAGGGGTCAAATGAAAAACTGTTTTTT; CDR3aa: CASSAPKEGSNEKLFF
v_gene: TRBV4-2; j_gene: TRBJ1-4; abundance: -; d_gene: -; CDR3nt: TGTGCCAGCAGCCAAGGAGGGCGAGATGAAAAACTGTTTTTT; CDR3aa: CASSQGGRDEKLFF
v_gene: TRBV12-3/TRBV12-4; j_gene: TRBJ2-5; abundance: -; d_gene: TRBD2; CDR3nt: TGTGCCAGCAAAATAGCGGGGGGAGAGACCCAGTACTTC; CDR3aa: CASKIAGGETQYF
v_gene: TRBV6-5; j_gene: TRBJ1-2; abundance: -; d_gene: -; CDR3nt: TGTGCCAGCAAACAGGCAGCTAACTATGGCTACACCTTC; CDR3aa: CASKQAANYGYTF
v_gene: TRBV6-5; j_gene: TRBJ1-5; abundance: -; d_gene: TRBD1; CDR3nt: TGTGCCAGCAGAGGCCCGGGACAGCATCAGCCCCAGCATTTT; CDR3aa: CASRGPGQHQPQHF
v_gene: TRBV4-2; j_gene: TRBJ2-1; abundance: -; d_gene: TRBD2; CDR3nt: TGTGCCAGCAGCCAACCCGCCACTAGCGGGGGACGAAATGAGCAGTTCTTC; CDR3aa: CASSQPATSGGRNEQFF
v_gene: TRBV7-9; j_gene: TRBJ1-3; abundance: -; d_gene: TRBD1; CDR3nt: TGTGCCAGCAGCCAGGGGACAGGGGTTGGAAACACCATATATTTT; CDR3aa: CASSQGTGVGNTIYF
v_gene: TRBV28; j_gene: TRBJ1-3; abundance: once; d_gene: -; CDR3nt: TGTGCCAGCAGTTCAGGGGTACTCTCTGGAAACACCATATATTTT; CDR3aa: CASSSGVLSGNTIYF
v_gene: TRBV6-2/TRBV6-3; j_gene: TRBJ2-3; abundance: -; d_gene: -; CDR3nt: TGTGCCAGCAGTTACTCGACGGGACTGACAGATACGCAGTATTTT; CDR3aa: CASSYSTGLTDTQYF
v_gene: TRBV9; j_gene: TRBJ1-1; abundance: -; d_gene: -; CDR3nt: TGTGCCAGCAGCGTAGATCCGGGGGGAGGGACTGAAGCTTTCTTT; CDR3aa: CASSVDPGGGTEAFF
v_gene: TRBV5-6; j_gene: TRBJ1-6; abundance: -; d_gene: -; CDR3nt: TGTGCCAGCAGCTTACAGGGTTTGGGTGCACCCCTCCACTTT; CDR3aa: CASSLQGLGAPLHF
v_gene: TRBV7-2; j_gene: TRBJ2-7; abundance: -; d_gene: -; CDR3nt: TGTGCCAGCTCCCACCTGGCAGGCACCCTCTCCTACGAGCAGTACTTC; CDR3aa: CASSHLAGTLSYEQYF
v_gene: TRBV7-2; j_gene: TRBJ2-1; abundance: -; d_gene: TRBD2; CDR3nt: TGTGCCAGCAGCCAGGGACTAGCGGGGACGAAGGAGCAGTTCTTC; CDR3aa: CASSQGLAGTKEQFF
v_gene: TRBV2; j_gene: TRBJ2-1; abundance: -; d_gene: TRBD1; CDR3nt: TGTGCCAGTACCACTTTTGGACAGGGGGCGCCTCGTAGTGAGCAGTTCTTC; CDR3aa: CASTTFGQGAPRSEQFF
v_gene: TRBV5-1; j_gene: TRBJ2-3; abundance: -; d_gene: -; CDR3nt: TGCGCCAGCAGCTTGGGCGGGACTCGCACAGATACGCAGTATTTT; CDR3aa: CASSLGGTRTDTQYF
v_gene: TRBV11-2; j_gene: TRBJ2-7; abundance: -; d_gene: TRBD2; CDR3nt: TGTGCCAGCAGCCTCACTAGCGGGGGGACCAACTCCTACGAGCAGTACTTC; CDR3aa: CASSLTSGGTNSYEQYF
v_gene: TRBV24-1; j_gene: TRBJ2-3; abundance: -; d_gene: -; CDR3nt: TGTGCCACCAGTGACCCCAGGGCAGGGAATACAGATACGCAGTATTTT; CDR3aa: CATSDPRAGNTDTQYF
v_gene: TRBV18; j_gene: TRBJ1-2; abundance: -; d_gene: -; CDR3nt: TGTGCCAGCTCACCAGGTCAAGCCCCTCTTCTCGGCTACACCTTC; CDR3aa: CASSPGQAPLLGYTF
v_gene: TRBV5-1; j_gene: TRBJ2-7; abundance: -; d_gene: TRBD1; CDR3nt: TGCGCCAGCAGCTTCAGGGGGCGAGAGCAGTACTTC; CDR3aa: CASSFRGREQYF
v_gene: TRBV10-3; j_gene: TRBJ2-5; abundance: once; d_gene: -; CDR3nt: TGTGCCATCAGTCAAAACCGGGACAAAAAAGAGACCCAGTACTTC; CDR3aa: CAISQNRDKKETQYF
v_gene: TRBV7-3; j_gene: TRBJ1-2; abundance: -; d_gene: -; CDR3nt: TGTGCCAGCAGCTTAGCGCGGGCAGACTATGGCTACACCTTC; CDR3aa: CASSLARADYGYTF
v_gene: TRBV7-9; j_gene: TRBJ1-5; abundance: -; d_gene: -; CDR3nt: TGTGCCAGCAGCTTAGGCGACAGGACCCAGCATTTT; CDR3aa: CASSLGDRTQHF
v_gene: TRBV28; j_gene: TRBJ2-7; abundance: -; d_gene: -; CDR3nt: TGTGCCAGCAGTTTACCATCTAGCCCGAGCTCCTACGAGCAGTACTTC; CDR3aa: CASSLPSSPSSYEQYF
v_gene: TRBV7-2; j_gene: TRBJ1-4; abundance: -; d_gene: TRBD1; CDR3nt: TGTGCCAGCAGCCAGGACAGGGCCGCTGAAAAACTGTTTTTT; CDR3aa: CASSQDRAAEKLFF
v_gene: TRBV9; j_gene: TRBJ1-1; abundance: -; d_gene: -; CDR3nt: TGTGCCAGCAGCGTAGCGTGGAACACTGAAGCTTTCTTT; CDR3aa: CASSVAWNTEAFF
v_gene: TRBV11-2; j_gene: TRBJ2-7; abundance: few; d_gene: TRBD2; CDR3nt: TGTGCCAGCATCGGACTAGCTAGCTCCTACGAGCAGTACTTC; CDR3aa: CASIGLASSYEQYF
v_gene: TRBV7-9; j_gene: TRBJ2-2; abundance: -; d_gene: TRBD1; CDR3nt: TGTGCCGGCGTCAAGACAGGGCCCGGGGAGCTGTTTTTT; CDR3aa: CAGVKTGPGELFF
v_gene: TRBV3-1/TRBV3-2; j_gene: TRBJ1-3; abundance: -; d_gene: -; CDR3nt: TGTGCCAGCAGCCCCGGACAGTCGTTATATCACACCATATATTTT; CDR3aa: CASSPGQSLYHTIYF
v_gene: TRBV5-1; j_gene: TRBJ2-2; abundance: -; d_gene: TRBD2; CDR3nt: TGCGCCAGCAGAACCCCTAGTAGCGGGGGGGCCGTCGGGGAGCTGTTTTTT; CDR3aa: CASRTPSSGGAVGELFF
v_gene: TRBV19; j_gene: TRBJ1-5; abundance: -; d_gene: -; CDR3nt: TGTGCCAGTAGTATATCCCCTAATAGCAATCAGCCCCAGCATTTT; CDR3aa: CASSISPNSNQPQHF
v_gene: TRBV5-1; j_gene: TRBJ1-6; abundance: -; d_gene: -; CDR3nt: TGCGCCAGCACGACTACCGGGCCGAGGGATTCACCCCTCCACTTT; CDR3aa: CASTTTGPRDSPLHF
v_gene: TRBV5-6; j_gene: TRBJ1-1; abundance: -; d_gene: -; CDR3nt: TGTGCCAGCAGCACCGATCTGGGAGCCCATGAAGCTTTCTTT; CDR3aa: CASSTDLGAHEAFF